The rows below give T cell receptor beta chains drawn from one sample of a study of cytomegalovirus exposure and HLA in healthy donors. Clones were sequenced by immunoSEQ multiplex PCR, and TCRdb holds only the in-frame ones, with some missing. The table shows 100,000 to 150,000 clones, with 80% occurring only once. The source material was PBMCs. All receptors derive from a man aged 25 to 45 in good health and CMV-seropositive. Both conserved end residues are part of each CDR3. Each record gives: J gene, V gene, clone size, D gene, CDR3 protein, CDR3 DNA. D genes are given only for firm matches. The size of a clone is reported for some rows only, either as once, few or many, or as a class for expanded clones.

TRBJ1-2,TRBV19,NA,TRBD1,CASRSDRDRTVHSNYGYTF,TGTGCCAGTAGAAGCGACCGGGACAGGACGGTTCATTCTAACTATGGCTACACCTTC
TRBJ1-5,TRBV6-5,once,NA,CASNPTWTGDQPQHF,TGTGCCAGCAATCCCACGTGGACTGGTGATCAGCCCCAGCATTTT
TRBJ1-2,TRBV29-1,NA,TRBD1,CSVTTPGQGLDGYTF,TGCAGCGTTACTACACCGGGACAGGGCTTGGATGGCTACACCTTC
TRBJ2-7,TRBV7-9,NA,TRBD2,CASLSSGAYEQYF,TGTGCCAGCTTGTCTAGCGGGGCATACGAGCAGTACTTC
TRBJ2-7,TRBV5-1,NA,NA,CASSLGGPVDYEQYF,TGCGCCAGCAGCTTGGGTGGGCCGGTGGACTACGAGCAGTACTTC
TRBJ2-7,TRBV18,NA,NA,CASSPETGLYEQYF,TGTGCCAGCTCACCAGAGACAGGCCTCTACGAGCAGTACTTC
TRBJ2-1,TRBV10-3,NA,NA,CAISESPGEQFF,TGTGCCATCAGTGAGTCCCCGGGTGAGCAGTTCTTC
TRBJ2-7,TRBV29-1,NA,TRBD1,CSVGQGLYEQYF,TGCAGCGTTGGACAGGGCCTTTACGAGCAGTACTTC
TRBJ2-2,TRBV11-1,NA,NA,CASRISSNTGELFF,TGTGCCAGCCGCATTAGCTCGAACACCGGGGAGCTGTTTTTT
TRBJ1-6,TRBV6-1,NA,NA,CASSFKAEGGSPLHF,TGTGCCAGCAGCTTTAAAGCCGAAGGGGGTTCACCCCTCCACTTT
TRBJ1-5,TRBV30,NA,NA,CAWSLRVGQPQHF,TGTGCCTGGAGCCTCAGGGTTGGGCAGCCCCAGCATTTT
TRBJ2-7,TRBV11-2,NA,NA,CASSLDGQAGEQYF,TGTGCCAGCAGCTTAGACGGGCAGGCGGGGGAGCAGTACTTC
TRBJ2-1,TRBV10-3,once,NA,CAISSENPIKQFF,TGTGCCATCAGTTCCGAAAACCCTATTAAGCAGTTCTTC
TRBJ1-2,TRBV7-9,once,NA,CASSSWTANIGGYTF,TGTGCCAGCAGCTCCTGGACTGCTAATATAGGTGGCTACACCTTC
TRBJ2-3,TRBV28,NA,TRBD2,CASSLLAGGPTDTQYF,TGTGCCAGCAGTTTATTAGCGGGGGGGCCAACAGATACGCAGTATTTT
TRBJ1-1,TRBV6-6,NA,NA,CASSYSGGRNTEAFF,TGTGCCAGCAGTTACTCGGGGGGGCGAAACACTGAAGCTTTCTTT
TRBJ2-7,TRBV29-1,NA,NA,CSVEGGEGTFEQYF,TGCAGCGTTGAGGGAGGGGAGGGGACATTCGAGCAGTACTTC
TRBJ2-7,TRBV18,few,TRBD1,CASSPRQGNYEQYF,TGTGCCAGCTCACCAAGACAGGGAAACTACGAGCAGTACTTC
TRBJ2-2,TRBV27,NA,NA,CASSSLGNGELFF,TGTGCCAGCAGTTCACTAGGGAACGGGGAGCTGTTTTTT
TRBJ1-5,TRBV4-1,NA,NA,CASSQLANQPQHF,TGCGCCAGCAGCCAATTGGCTAATCAGCCCCAGCATTTT
TRBJ2-2,TRBV11-2,NA,TRBD1,CASSSQGAPGELFF,TGTGCCAGCAGCTCTCAGGGGGCCCCCGGGGAGCTGTTTTTT
TRBJ2-7,TRBV7-2,NA,TRBD1,CASSSFSSGGDYEQYF,TGTGCCAGCAGCTCGTTCTCCTCAGGGGGAGACTACGAGCAGTACTTC